Below, 13 T cell receptor beta chains from the same sample are listed, as sequenced in a study of long-term antiretroviral therapy in people with HIV. Version v3.0 of the immunoSEQ assay was performed at survey level. Using immunoSEQ multiplex PCR, the repertoire was profiled, and TCRdb retains in-frame clones only, with some absent. The table includes 30,000 to 40,000 clones, around 85% detected once. This specimen consisted of unsorted PBMCs, obtained about 3.4 years after starting antiretroviral therapy. These receptors originate from a man aged 18-30 years with HIV.

This chain joins TRBV6-5 and TRBJ2-4, with D possibly being TRBD2 (6 bases). Deletions cut 4 bases from V and 4 bases from J, with 14 bases between. The V gene's germline CDR1 is MNHEY and CDR2 SVGAGI. The CDR3 has 15 amino acids. CDR3 in amino acids: CASSSVGGAKNIQYF. The CDR3, as DNA: TGTGCCAGCAGTTCCGTCGGCGGGGCGAAAAACATTCAGTACTTC.

Comment on this clone: Germline and junction disagree at one end, which may indicate a read error. V usage is TRBV2 and J usage is TRBJ1-4, with D possibly matching TRBD1 (5 bases). The CDR3 is made up of 16 amino acids. The V gene's germline CDR1 is SNHLY and CDR2 FYNNEI. CDR3 bases: TGTGCCAGCAGCCAAACACTTCCCGGGACTACTGAAAAACTGTTTTTT. This encodes CASSQTLPGTTEKLFF.

This clone has only a few counts. The chain is built from TRBV19 and TRBJ1-2; D call uncertain. Germline assignment: CDR1 LNHDA and CDR2 SQIVND (reference sequence). V lost 5 bases and J 0 bases, leaving 7 bases between the germline ends. This CDR3 has 13 residues. CDR3 region: CASSVQANYGYTF. For the CDR3, the DNA is TGTGCCAGTAGTGTCCAGGCTAACTATGGCTACACCTTC.

V gene TRBV9 combines with J gene TRBJ1-4; 7 bases are shared with TRBD1. V gave up 3 bases and J gave up 5 bases; unmatched junction bases: 7. This CDR3 spans 15 amino acids. The germline gives CDR1 SGDLS, CDR2 YYNGEE. The CDR3 region is CASSAQTGLNEKLFF. CDR3 in DNA: TGTGCCAGCAGCGCCCAGACAGGGTTAAATGAAAAACTGTTTTTT.

The gene calls are TRBV5-6 and TRBJ1-6, with 9 bases that match TRBD1. This CDR3 is 16 amino acids long. CDR1 is SGHDT, CDR2 YYEEEE, per germline. The V segment lost 3 bases and the J segment 7 bases; nucleotides outside the gene matches: 8. The CDR3 DNA sequence: TGTGCCAGCAGCTCGCCGGGACAGGGAGGGAATTCACCCCTCCACTTT. It encodes CASSSPGQGGNSPLHF.

The chain joins TRBV28 to TRBJ1-2; D is uncertain. This CDR3 has 13 amino acids. Germline-derived CDR1 and CDR2 are MDHEN and SYDVKM. V gave up 3 bases and J gave up 4 bases, with 9 bases separating them. In DNA form, the CDR3 reads TGTGCCAGCAGTTTCGGCCGTGTCTATGGCTACACCTTC. Translating it yields CASSFGRVYGYTF.

The chain employs TRBV5-1 and TRBJ1-1; 9 bases align to TRBD1. CDR3 length: 15 amino acids. Germline CDR1 and CDR2: SGHRS and YFSETQ. V was clipped by 0 bases and J by 1 base; unmatched bases: 1. In nucleotides, the CDR3 is TGCGCCAGCAGCTTGGGGGACAGGGAGAACACTGAAGCTTTCTTT. Translation: CASSLGDRENTEAFF.

V gene TRBV19 combines with J gene TRBJ2-3; D gene ambiguous. V gave up 1 base and J gave up 5 bases, with 7 bases separating them. The length of the CDR3 is 13 residues. The germline V gene has CDR1 LNHDA and CDR2 SQIVND (reference sequence). The chain's CDR3 is CASSIAHGDTQYF. The CDR3, as DNA: TGTGCCAGTAGTATAGCACATGGAGATACGCAGTATTTT.

This chain connects TRBV7-6 to TRBJ1-1; 9 nucleotides match TRBD1. Germline loops: CDR1 SGHVS, CDR2 FNYEAQ. The CDR3 runs 14 residues. After removal of 3 bases from V and 7 bases from J, the junction contained 6 bases not matched to a gene. The DNA for the CDR3 is TGTGCCAGCAGCTTGGGACAGGGCGAGGTTGAAGCTTTCTTT. Its translation: CASSLGQGEVEAFF.

J is TRBJ2-3 and V is TRBV4-3; possibly TRBD1 for D (5 bases). In germline, CDR1 is LGHNA, CDR2 YSLEER. The CDR3 consists of 17 residues. The germline V and J ends were trimmed by 0 bases and 0 bases, with 13 bases remaining between them. This CDR3 reads CASSQDQGIPSTDTQYF. CDR3 nucleotide sequence: TGCGCCAGCAGCCAAGATCAGGGTATCCCTAGCACAGATACGCAGTATTTT.

This clone was found a few times. This chain links TRBV6-5 with TRBJ1-2, with TRBD1 matching 7 bases. The germline V gene has CDR1 MNHEY and CDR2 SVGAGI. The CDR3 runs 15 residues. V gave up 4 bases and J gave up 3 bases; unmatched junction bases: 8. CDR3 protein: CASSSLRQGDYGYTF. In nucleotides, the CDR3 is TGTGCCAGCAGTTCACTTAGACAGGGAGACTATGGCTACACCTTC.

The V call is TRBV14, the J call TRBJ1-1; 10 bases are shared with TRBD1. The CDR3 contains 16 residues. CDR1 is SGHDN, CDR2 FVKESK, per germline. With 4 bases clipped from V and 3 bases from J, the junction kept 8 bases outside the gene matches. CDR3 protein: CASSPLGGTGDTEAFF. CDR3 nucleotides: TGTGCCAGCAGCCCACTAGGGGGGACAGGGGACACTGAAGCTTTCTTT.

The J gene is TRBJ2-1, the V gene TRBV9; TRBD1 is a possible D gene (5 bases). The CDR3 runs 15 residues. Trimming stripped 0 bases from V and 0 bases from J, with 7 bases between. From germline, CDR1 is SGDLS and CDR2 YYNGEE. CDR3 nucleotide sequence: TGTGCCAGCAGCGTAGGACAGAGCTCCTACAATGAGCAGTTCTTC. Translation gives CASSVGQSSYNEQFF.